This TCR beta chain was identified during a study of blood T cell repertoires in COVID-19. The overall study: Acute and convalescent COVID-19 samples came from the United States, Italy and Spain. The cDNA or gDNA used as material had been derived from T cells, B-cell-depleted T cells, or PBMCs.

As originally analysed: How many nucleated cells were present was estimated from reference gene primer amplification. Assay used: immunoSEQ multiplex PCR; TCRdb lists only in-frame clones, some missing. The DNA was the basis for D and trimming; V, J and clone size are from that table. The sample records about 80,000 clones, 70% to 75% being singletons. This clone has just one count. Sequencing was carried out using peripheral blood. The TCR sequence derives from a man aged 45-60 years with active or convalescent COVID-19.

CDR3 sequence reads: CASSQAGGRQRAEAFF. The CDR3 DNA sequence: TGCGCCAGCAGCCAAGCGGGGGGGCGTCAGCGGGCTGAAGCTTTCTTT. This chain connects TRBV4-1 to TRBJ1-1; tentative D call: TRBD1 (6 bases). CDR3 length equals 16 residues. Germline CDR1 is MGHRA and CDR2 is YSYEKL. V dropped 1 base and J dropped 6 bases, with 18 bases sitting between them.